This passage covers 27 T cell receptor beta chains from one sample sequenced in a study of T cell responses to AZD1222 COVID-19 vaccine (dated by TCRdb to about 2021). Per the publication, the time point label means: about 28 days (+/-7) after the second vaccine dose. Interpreted using the paper, the treatment or condition label stands for: meningococcal conjugate vaccine given as trial control. The method behind the library was the immunoSEQ multiplex PCR assay. The table comes from immuneACCESS by way of TCRdb, which keeps in-frame sequences with V and J called. Part of the clones is missing from these tables; in studies checked, under half for an unresolved V gene and the rest for unknown reasons. The sample table contains 150,000 to 200,000 clones; only one count was recorded for 85% to 90% of them. The ten largest make up roughly 4.3% of the sample. The input for sequencing was peripheral blood, taken 28 days after the second dose of the MenACWY control vaccine. Every receptor here comes from an adult who received the MenACWY meningococcal vaccine as a control.

Note on this clone: This sample also contains other DNA sequences that code for the same CDR3. The V gene is TRBV5-1, the J gene TRBJ1-3; D is perhaps TRBD1 (5 bases). Germline CDR1 SGHRS, CDR2 YFSETQ. The CDR3 is 16 residues long. Between the trimmed V and J ends, which lost 0 bases and 0 bases, there was a span of 10 bases. CDR3 amino acids: CASSLEGLSSGNTIYF. The CDR3 nucleotides read TGCGCCAGCAGCTTGGAGGGACTTTCCTCTGGAAACACCATATATTTT.

The chain links TRBV24-1 to TRBJ2-3; 9 bases align to TRBD2. Germline V gives CDR1 KGHDR, CDR2 SFDVKD. J gave up 6 bases and V 7 bases, and 7 bases lay outside the gene matches. The CDR3 sequence is 14 residues long. Here the CDR3 DNA reads TGTGCCACCAGCGGGACTAGCTACGACGATACGCAGTATTTT. It encodes CATSGTSYDDTQYF.

This chain connects TRBV10-3 to TRBJ1-1; no clear D. Germline loops: CDR1 ENHRY, CDR2 SYGVKD. Trimming shortened V by 3 bases and J by 1 base, and 6 bases separated the two germline ends. This CDR3 has 13 amino acids. CDR3 residues: CAISDIGNTEAFF. As DNA, the CDR3 is TGTGCCATCAGTGACATAGGGAACACTGAAGCTTTCTTT.

Concerning this clone: One end of the junction fails to match germline, which may point to a read error. The V gene is TRBV3-1 (or the pseudogene TRBV3-2), the J gene TRBJ1-2; D is possibly TRBD1 (6 bases). Germline V CDR1 and CDR2: LGHDT, YNNKEL (reference sequence). The CDR3 has 16 amino acids. The CDR3 region is CASNQGIGGQTGGYTF. CDR3 coding DNA: TGTGCCAGCAACCAAGGGATAGGGGGGCAAACTGGTGGCTACACCTTC.

The sample holds a few counts of this clone. CDR3 residues: CASSSGVHSGNTIYF. In DNA form, the CDR3 reads TGCGCCAGCAGCTCGGGAGTCCACTCTGGAAACACCATATATTTT. The chain carries TRBV5-1 and TRBJ1-3, with D unclear. Deletions cut 3 bases from V and 0 bases from J, with 10 bases between. From germline, CDR1 is SGHRS and CDR2 YFSETQ. This CDR3 has 15 residues.

The rearrangement joins TRBV9 to TRBJ2-1; 7 bases fit TRBD2. J lost 2 bases, V lost 2 bases, and 1 base had no gene match. CDR1 is SGDLS, CDR2 YYNGEE, per germline. The CDR3 is made up of 14 amino acids. CDR3 sequence (DNA): TGTGCCAGCAGCGTGGCGGGAGCCTACAATGAGCAGTTCTTC. It specifies CASSVAGAYNEQFF.

The chain couples TRBV27 to TRBJ2-5, with D tentatively TRBD1 (6 bases). Germline V CDR1 and CDR2: MNHEY, SMNVEV (reference sequence). The CDR3 runs 15 residues. V lost 6 bases to trimming and J lost 5 bases, with 19 bases between them. The CDR3 sequence: CASSYKGVRVETQYF. The CDR3 DNA is TGTGCCAGCAGCTATAAGGGGGTGAGAGTGGAGACCCAGTACTTC.

The chain is built from TRBV2 and TRBJ2-1; maybe TRBD2 (5 bases). Germline V gene lookup returns CDR1 SNHLY and CDR2 FYNNEI. The V gene lost 8 bases and the J gene lost 5 bases, with 10 bases spanning the gap. The CDR3 contains 12 residues. CDR3 protein: CASLGENNEQFF. The DNA of the CDR3 is TGTGCCAGCCTGGGAGAGAACAATGAGCAGTTCTTC.

The chain has TRBV5-1 and TRBJ1-1, with TRBD1 matching 7 bases. The germline V gene encodes CDR1 SGHRS and CDR2 YFSETQ. There are 14 residues in the CDR3. Trimming removed 4 bases from V and 1 base from J; junction bases left unmatched: 4. The CDR3 DNA follows: TGCGCCAGCAGCCGGGGACAGCAGAACACTGAAGCTTTCTTT. It encodes CASSRGQQNTEAFF.

The chain carries TRBV2 and TRBJ2-7; D ambiguous. The germline V gene has CDR1 SNHLY and CDR2 FYNNEI. The CDR3 is made up of 14 amino acids. The ends were cut back, 6 bases at V and 2 bases at J, with 14 bases in the middle. CDR3 in amino acids: CASRARVGAYEQYF. For the CDR3, the DNA is TGTGCCAGCAGGGCCCGGGTTGGGGCCTACGAGCAGTACTTC.

The gene calls are TRBV7-2 and TRBJ2-5; D is unresolved. Trimming stripped 5 bases from V and 1 base from J, with 11 bases between. The CDR3 spans 14 residues. The germline V gene encodes CDR1 SGHTA and CDR2 FQGNSA. CDR3 loop: CASSPDGPQETQYF. The CDR3 DNA reads TGTGCCAGCAGCCCAGACGGGCCCCAAGAGACCCAGTACTTC.

The chain has TRBV19 and TRBJ1-5; 8 bases fit TRBD1. CDR3 length: 15 residues. Germline V gene data show CDR1 as LNHDA and CDR2 as SQIVND (reference sequence). V shed 9 bases and J 2 bases; nucleotides not matched to a gene: 9. The CDR3 protein is CASIRPGQGNQPQHF. DNA for the CDR3: TGTGCCAGCATTAGACCGGGACAGGGCAATCAGCCCCAGCATTTT.

This chain links TRBV6-5 with TRBJ2-7; D is unclear. Trimming shortened V by 6 bases and J by 0 bases, and 12 bases separated the two germline ends. In germline, CDR1 is MNHEY, CDR2 SVGAGI. CDR3 length: 14 amino acids. In DNA form, the CDR3 reads TGTGCCAGCAGGGTAGTTTGGGCCTCCTACGAGCAGTACTTC. Its translation is CASRVVWASYEQYF.

The chain couples TRBV18 to TRBJ2-7; no reliable D call. The V end was cut by 2 bases, the J end by 6 bases, with 5 bases between. Germline assignment: CDR1 KGHSH and CDR2 LQKENI. The CDR3 is made up of 11 amino acids. CDR3 region: CASSPGTEQYF. The CDR3 coding sequence is TGTGCCAGCTCACCAGGTACCGAGCAGTACTTC.

Only one count was recorded for this clone. V and J are TRBV5-1 and TRBJ2-1; the match to TRBD2 covers 8 bases. The CDR3 contains 15 residues. J gave up 7 bases and V 2 bases, and 8 bases lay outside the gene matches. Looked up from germline, CDR1 is SGHRS and CDR2 is YFSETQ. The CDR3 DNA reads TGCGCCAGCAGCTTCGGGCGGGAGGAGGGGAATGAGCAGTTCTTC. Protein: CASSFGREEGNEQFF.

The chain recombines TRBV5-1 with TRBJ2-3; 11 bases are a match to TRBD2. V gave up 5 bases and J gave up 0 bases; unmatched junction bases: 2. This CDR3 contains 15 residues. Germline-derived CDR1 and CDR2 are SGHRS and YFSETQ. The CDR3 loop is CASRWTSGSTDTQYF. The CDR3 bases are TGCGCCAGCAGGTGGACTAGCGGGAGCACAGATACGCAGTATTTT.

This chain links TRBV9 with TRBJ1-5; D is ambiguous. Germline V CDR1 and CDR2: SGDLS, YYNGEE. The CDR3 consists of 14 residues. Trimming stripped 0 bases from V and 5 bases from J, with 9 bases between. The CDR3 reads CASSVDWRYQPQHF. The CDR3, as DNA: TGTGCCAGCAGCGTAGATTGGAGGTATCAGCCCCAGCATTTT.

The rearrangement uses TRBV5-6 and TRBJ1-6; D is perhaps TRBD1 (5 bases). Germline CDR1 is SGHDT and CDR2 is YYEEEE. V was cut by 4 bases and J by 15 bases, with 14 bases left in between. The CDR3 contains 12 residues. CDR3 coding DNA: TGTGCCAGCAGCCCAGGGAATTTGCGCCTCCACTTT. Amino acids: CASSPGNLRLHF.

The genes are TRBV6-5 and TRBJ1-6; a possible D gene is TRBD1 (5 bases). Trimming took off 2 bases at V and 6 bases at J, with 14 bases between the two ends. This CDR3 is 16 amino acids long. Germline V lookup: CDR1 MNHEY, CDR2 SVGAGI. The DNA of the CDR3 is TGTGCCAGCAGTTACGGGCGGGGGTACGTTAATTCACCCCTCCACTTT. As protein: CASSYGRGYVNSPLHF.

The chain uses TRBV4-1 and TRBJ1-2, with D uncertain. V shed 0 bases and J shed 8 bases, with 19 bases lying between them. The CDR3 is made up of 16 amino acids. The germline gives CDR1 MGHRA, CDR2 YSYEKL. The CDR3 here is CASSQEFRNREQGYTF. As DNA, the CDR3 is TGCGCCAGCAGCCAAGAGTTTCGAAATAGGGAGCAAGGCTACACCTTC.

The chain is built from TRBV14 and TRBJ2-1; 8 bases agree with TRBD2. The CDR3 extends over 17 amino acids. V lost 4 bases, J lost 6 bases, and 14 bases stayed unmatched. Germline CDR1 reads SGHDN; CDR2 reads FVKESK. CDR3 region: CASSRQGYGRALNEQFF. In nucleotides, the CDR3 is TGTGCCAGCAGCCGTCAGGGGTACGGGAGGGCCCTCAATGAGCAGTTCTTC. Together with reference TRBV14 and TRBJ2-1, the CDR3 gives the full variable domain: EAGVTQFPSHSVIEKGQTVTLRCDPISGHDNLYWYRRVMGKEIKFLLHFVKESKQDESGMPNNRFLAERTGGTYSTLKVQPAELEDSGVYFCASSRQGYGRALNEQFFGPGTRLTVL.

V is TRBV9 and J is TRBJ1-3; 10 bases line up with TRBD1. The CDR3 is 16 amino acids. Germline trimming cut 0 bases from V and 5 bases from J; bases unmatched to any gene: 5. Germline CDR1 SGDLS, CDR2 YYNGEE. CDR3 sequence (DNA): TGTGCCAGCAGCGTAGGTGACAGGGGGCAACGAAACACCATATATTTT. Translated, it gives CASSVGDRGQRNTIYF.

The chain uses TRBV24-1 and TRBJ2-5, with D perhaps matching TRBD1 (6 bases). This CDR3 is built from 17 residues. The ends were cut back, 2 bases at V and 2 bases at J, with 17 bases in the middle. Germline CDR1 reads KGHDR; CDR2 reads SFDVKD. The CDR3 loop reads CATSDYSRTASQETQYF. Written as DNA, the CDR3 is TGTGCCACCAGTGATTATTCGAGGACAGCTTCACAAGAGACCCAGTACTTC.

This chain links TRBV7-6 with TRBJ2-3; TRBD2 agrees at 11 bases. The CDR3 sequence is 19 residues long. The trim removed 3 bases at V and 0 bases at J, leaving 11 bases unmatched. The germline V gene encodes CDR1 SGHVS and CDR2 FNYEAQ. The CDR3 DNA reads TGTGCCAGCAGCTTGCCGGAACTAGCGGGGGAGACTAGCACAGATACGCAGTATTTT. Translated: CASSLPELAGETSTDTQYF.

The chain joins TRBV7-8 to TRBJ2-2; D is unresolved. Trimming removed 5 bases at V and 5 bases at J, with 9 bases between. Germline V lookup: CDR1 SGHVS, CDR2 FQNEAQ. The CDR3 loop spans 13 amino acids. CDR3 DNA sequence: TGTGCCAGCAGCGCGACCCAGACCGGGGAGCTGTTTTTT. It yields the protein CASSATQTGELFF.

The chain couples TRBV29-1 to TRBJ1-2, with D unclear. V dropped 3 bases and J dropped 4 bases, with 9 bases sitting between them. There are 12 residues in the CDR3. Germline CDR1 and CDR2: SQVTM and ANQGSEA. The CDR3 sequence is CSVERSVYGYTF. The CDR3 DNA is TGCAGCGTTGAGAGGTCGGTCTATGGCTACACCTTC.

CDR3 nucleotide sequence: TGCGCCAGCAGCCGGACACCTGCCTACGAGCAGTACTTC. It codes for CASSRTPAYEQYF. The chain uses TRBV4-1 and TRBJ2-7; possible D gene TRBD1, 5 bases. This CDR3 has 13 residues. The V end was cut by 4 bases, the J end by 2 bases, with 9 bases between. Per germline, CDR1 MGHRA and CDR2 YSYEKL.